This entry is about one T cell receptor (beta chain). Per the germline V gene, CDR1 is SGHRS and CDR2 is YFSETQ. The CDR3 runs to 14 residues. The V gene lost 8 bases and the J gene lost 1 base, with 16 bases spanning the gap. The data originate from a study of cytomegalovirus exposure and HLA in healthy donors. PCR amplification relied on 60 Vbeta primers (plus 13 Jbeta primers). TCRdb keeps only in-frame clones here, not all; method: immunoSEQ multiplex PCR. The data hold about 150,000 clones, with approximately 88% observed a single time. The chain recombines TRBV5-1 with TRBJ2-7, with D possibly TRBD1 on 5 matching bases. Sequenced: PBMCs. The TCR sequence derives from a boy aged 2 to 9 in good health and CMV-seronegative. The CDR3 spells CASSLDRPSYEQYF. CDR3 bases: TGCGCCAGTTCTCTAGACAGACCGTCCTACGAGCAGTACTTC.